This entry is about one TCR beta chain. Mismatch with germline at one junction end may stem from a read error. The sample originates from a study of blood T cells in healthy people across ages. Through a sample-barcoded 5' primer and a J-beta primer mix, a second PCR was run for roughly 6 to 12 cycles. In TCRdb, the 5' RACE reads were re-called with MiXCR into one record per CDR3 protein. The repertoire includes roughly 1,800,000 distinct CDR3 sequences, 40% to 55% of them detected once, and more than 2% sits in the top ten. Sequenced: blood. This TCR was sampled from a woman between 40 and 50 years old in good health.

The DNA for the CDR3 is TGCGCCAGCAGCCAAGAGCCAGGTCAAGAGACCCAGTACTTC. Translated, it gives CASSQEPGQETQYF. This chain uses TRBV3-1 with TRBJ2-5; no clear D. Germline V gives CDR1 LGHDT, CDR2 YNNKEL (reference sequence). This CDR3 contains 14 residues.